What follows describes a single T cell receptor beta chain. The data were taken from a study of cytomegalovirus exposure and HLA in healthy donors. Everyone who donated was a healthy bone marrow donor. Researchers ran the PCR with 60 Vbeta and 13 Jbeta primers. Assay: immunoSEQ multiplex PCR; the TCRdb copy retains only in-frame clones and omits some. The repertoire holds approximately 110,000 clones, with approximately 80% as singletons. With 8 bases removed from V and 8 bases from J, the gap between germline ends came to 16 bases. There are 12 residues in the CDR3. CDR1 and CDR2 from the germline V gene are SGDLS and YYNGEE.

What was sequenced was PBMCs. This chain uses TRBV9 with TRBJ1-2; tentative D call: TRBD1 (5 bases). The TCR originated in a man aged 50 or older in good health and CMV-seronegative. The CDR3 loop is CASQGRVGGYTF. Here the CDR3 DNA reads TGTGCCAGTCAGGGCAGGGTTGGCGGCTACACCTTC.